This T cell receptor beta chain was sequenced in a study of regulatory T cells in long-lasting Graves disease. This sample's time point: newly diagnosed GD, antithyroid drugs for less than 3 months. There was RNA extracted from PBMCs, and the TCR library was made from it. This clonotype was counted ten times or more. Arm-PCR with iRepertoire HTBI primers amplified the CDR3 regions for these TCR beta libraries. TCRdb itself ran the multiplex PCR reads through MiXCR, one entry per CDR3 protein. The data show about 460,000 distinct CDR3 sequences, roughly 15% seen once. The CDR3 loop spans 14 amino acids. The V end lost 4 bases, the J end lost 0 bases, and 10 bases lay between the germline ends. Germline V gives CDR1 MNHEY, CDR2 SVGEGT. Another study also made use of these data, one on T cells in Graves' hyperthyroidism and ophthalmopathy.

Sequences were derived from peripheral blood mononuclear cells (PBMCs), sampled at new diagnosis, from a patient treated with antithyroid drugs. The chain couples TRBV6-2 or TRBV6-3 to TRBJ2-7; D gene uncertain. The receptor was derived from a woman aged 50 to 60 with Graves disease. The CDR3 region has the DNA TGTGCCAGCAGTTCTCCTAGGTACTCCTACGAGCAGTACTTC. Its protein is CASSSPRYSYEQYF.